This TCR beta chain was documented in a study of blood T cells in healthy people across ages. Study results and limitations: Unsorted PBMC material precluded a definitive naive versus antigen-experienced comparison.

In this sample, this clonotype turned up a few times. What it recognizes is unknown. The authors ran a second PCR of roughly 6 to 12 cycles using a sample-barcoded 5' primer and a J-beta primer mix. TCRdb re-derived calls from the 5' RACE reads in MiXCR, one entry per CDR3 protein. This sample has some 1.5 million distinct CDR3 sequences, with roughly two fifths found just once. CDR1 SGHAT and CDR2 FQNNGV come from the germline V gene. This CDR3 has 14 amino acids. Trimming cost V 5 bases and J 2 bases, with 13 bases left between them. The chain links TRBV11-2 to TRBJ2-7; D remains unclear. Material for sequencing was blood. This TCR derives from a woman younger than 30 in good health. CDR3 protein: CASSPPGRPYEQYF. In DNA, the CDR3 is TGTGCCAGCAGCCCCCCGGGCAGACCCTACGAGCAGTACTTC.